Reported below is one TCR beta chain. This clone was counted a few times. What this receptor recognizes is not known. One base away there is no much larger clone; base qualities are not given. This sample is part of a study of Ad26.COV2.S vaccination and SARS-CoV-2 variants (dated by TCRdb to the early 2020s). About the investigation overall: Vaccine-arm donors were drawn from COV1001, a multicentre, randomized, double-blind, placebo-controlled phase I-IIa trial of Ad26.COV2.S in healthy adults. Dosing of Ad26.COV2.S was intramuscular, at either 5x10^10 or 1x10^11 viral particles, delivered as one shot or as two shots spaced 56 days apart. Sequencing of the TCRbeta repertoire served to evaluate the specificity and breadth of SARS-CoV-2-reactive T cell receptors following Ad26.COV2.S vaccination. A total of approximately 32 samples were included in the TCR-sequenced set, comprising about 20 Ad26.COV2.S vaccine recipients, 5 placebo recipients and 8 SARS-CoV-2 convalescent individuals. Participants in the trial were split at random into five groups of five each, receiving low-dose or high-dose Ad26.COV2.S once or twice, or else placebo on both occasions. Blinding of investigators to trial group allocation was maintained during experiments and outcome assessment. Here is what the overall study found, with its caveats: Non-spike TCR breadth was comparable between vaccine and placebo recipients, consistent with the vaccine containing only spike. Compared with placebo recipients, Ad26.COV2.S recipients showed higher spike-specific TCR breadth (P = 0.0014). It was noted by the authors that total T cell responses may have been underestimated by the TCR breadth and depth analyses. The study lacked the statistical power to compare responses across vaccine doses or regimens. Substantial breadth of spike-specific CD8+ and CD4+ T cell responses was reported after vaccination.

Taken with the paper, the label for treatment or condition translates to: around 19 received Ad26.COV2.S at low or high dose, single or two shots; roughly 5 received placebo; per-sample allocation not given. Repertoires of vaccine and placebo recipients were sequenced from samples taken on day 63 after the first injection. Cohort 1b enrolled about two dozen adults aged 18-55 years at a single site in Boston, USA, between 29 July and 7 August 2020. Ad26.COV2.S was a replication-incompetent adenovirus type 26 vector that expressed a prefusion-stabilized SARS-CoV-2 spike protein derived from the original Wuhan strain. TCRbeta CDR3 regions were sequenced with the immunoSEQ Assay. After extraction, genomic DNA underwent amplification by bias-controlled multiplex PCR, followed by high-throughput sequencing. The original methods were these. To quantify the absolute abundance of every unique TCRbeta CDR3 region, sequences were collapsed and filtered. T cell fraction was estimated by normalizing TCRbeta template counts to usable DNA, with usable DNA measured through amplification of reference genes found in all nucleated cells. Repertoire TCRs were annotated as SARS-CoV-2-specific when V gene, CDR3 amino acid sequence and J gene were exactly matched to a known reactive TCR set. The reference SARS-CoV-2 TCR set came from MIRA and was filtered for enrichment in COVID-19-positive ImmuneCODE repertoires, removing public or cross-reactive TCRs. Using the MIRA antigens, annotated TCRs were further analysed by specific ORF or by position within an ORF. Depth was the summed frequency of annotated unique rearrangements, while breadth was defined as annotated unique rearrangements over total unique productive rearrangements. Group comparisons of TCR breadth used two-sided Wilcoxon rank-sum tests. Imported from immuneACCESS, the table was reduced by TCRdb to in-frame sequences with V and J called. These copies leave out some clones; in studies compared against another copy, an unresolved V gene accounts for under half, and the cause of the remainder is not known. For V, J and clone size, that table is used; D and trimming come from the DNA. In this sample the table shows roughly 510,000 clones, approximately 90% of which occur a single time. Roughly 12% of the sample rests with the top ten.

The CDR3 sequence holds 16 residues, the cysteine and phenylalanine included. This entry keeps only the CDR3 DNA: 48 bases, framed from base 1. V was cut back by 6 bases and J by 0 bases, leaving a gap of 15 bases between them. Looking up the germline V gene (reference sequence) yields CDR1 LGHDT and CDR2 YNNKEL. Recombination joined TRBV3-1 (or the pseudogene TRBV3-2) with TRBJ1-3, with no confident D gene call. The source was peripheral blood, collected in a trial of Ad26.COV2.S vaccine versus placebo. The sequence came from a person aged 18-60 years who received the Ad26.COV2.S COVID-19 vaccine or a placebo. The CDR3 reads CASSLDLGGSGNTIYF. The base sequence is TGTGCCAGCAGTCTTGACCTCGGTGGCTCTGGAAACACCATATATTTT.